Reported below is one TCR beta chain. What it recognizes is unknown. The assay was immunoSEQ multiplex PCR, and TCRdb's table has in-frame clones only and misses some. The table has tens of thousands of clones, approximately 80% seen once; the top ten hold roughly 24%. It was autoimmune disease history or systemic immunosuppression that excluded patients. The data were taken from a study of OX40 agonist ivuxolimab in advanced cancers. Study-level points and caveats: CD8+ T cells averaged more expanded clones than CD4+.

Germline V gene sequence: CDR1 GTSNPN, CDR2 SVGIG (reference sequence). With 5 bases removed from V and 6 bases from J, the gap between germline ends came to 8 bases. The CDR3 consists of 11 residues. The rearrangement joins TRBV30 to TRBJ2-1; no definite D call. The sample here was CD4+ or CD8+ T cells sorted from blood, taken in a trial of the OX40 agonist ivuxolimab. The sequence derives from an adult with an advanced solid tumor such as melanoma, head and neck, liver or kidney cancer. DNA of the CDR3: TGTGCCTGGGGGTTTTTCAATGAGCAGTTCTTC. This translates into CAWGFFNEQFF.